These 15 T cell receptor beta chains share one sample of origin, sequenced in a study of blood T cell repertoires in COVID-19. Using immunoSEQ multiplex PCR, the repertoire was profiled, and TCRdb retains in-frame clones only, with some absent. The data hold 200,000 or so clones, with roughly 88% observed a single time. Sequencing used peripheral blood. The receptors come from a man in his forties who had recovered from COVID-19.

This chain connects TRBV9 to TRBJ2-2; 10 nucleotides line up with TRBD1. The germline CDR1 and CDR2 sequences are SGDLS and YYNGEE. J gave up 5 bases and V 6 bases, and 4 bases lay outside the gene matches. The CDR3 spans 14 residues. This CDR3 reads CASNVGQGTGELFF. For the CDR3, the DNA is TGTGCCAGCAACGTGGGACAGGGGACCGGGGAGCTGTTTTTT.

The chain uses TRBV9 and TRBJ2-1; TRBD2 matches at 10 bases. The junction had 10 bases not matched to a gene; V was cut back by 0 bases and J by 7 bases. Germline values: CDR1 SGDLS, CDR2 YYNGEE. The CDR3 covers 17 residues. The CDR3 spells CASSVVPSGRLGNEQFF. CDR3 DNA sequence: TGTGCCAGCAGCGTAGTGCCTAGCGGGAGACTTGGAAATGAGCAGTTCTTC.

The rearrangement uses TRBV5-4 and TRBJ1-4; 9 bases are shared with TRBD1. In germline, CDR1 is SGHNT, CDR2 YYREEE (reference sequence). There are 17 residues in the CDR3. The J segment lost 0 bases and the V segment lost 4 bases, leaving 7 bases of the junction unmatched. The CDR3 DNA reads TGTGCCAGCAGCCGGGACAGGGAATCAGCAACTAATGAAAAACTGTTTTTT. Protein sequence: CASSRDRESATNEKLFF.

The CDR3 loop reads CASSPPIADTQYF. In DNA, the CDR3 is TGTGCCAGCTCACCACCGATAGCAGATACGCAGTATTTT. The genes are TRBV18 and TRBJ2-3; no clear D. The length of the CDR3 is 13 residues. The V end was cut by 0 bases, the J end by 4 bases, with 5 bases between. Germline values: CDR1 KGHSH, CDR2 LQKENI.

The chain couples TRBV29-1 to TRBJ2-5, with TRBD2 as a possible D gene (5 bases). The CDR3 runs 14 residues. Germline assignment: CDR1 SQVTM and CDR2 ANQGSEA. Trimming left V 4 bases short and J 4 bases short, with 16 bases between. The CDR3 spells CSVVASPQIETQYF. The CDR3 DNA is TGCAGCGTTGTTGCTAGCCCCCAAATAGAGACCCAGTACTTC. The full variable domain, in which reference TRBV29-1 and TRBJ2-5 provide the parts outside the CDR3, is SAVISQKPSRDICQRGTSLTIQCQVDSQVTMMFWYRQQPGQSLTLIATANQGSEATYESGFVIDKFPISRPNLTFSTLTVSNMSPEDSSIYLCSVVASPQIETQYFGPGTRLLVL.

CDR3 sequence reads: CATSRTGVSPLHF. CDR3 nucleotide sequence: TGTGCCACCAGTCGTACAGGGGTTTCACCCCTCCACTTT. The chain couples TRBV24-1 to TRBJ1-6; TRBD1 matches at 7 bases. Germline-derived CDR1 and CDR2 are KGHDR and SFDVKD. This CDR3 comprises 13 residues. V gave up 6 bases and J gave up 9 bases; unmatched junction bases: 4.

Of note for this clone: Since a much larger clone is just one base distant, this may be a read error. Other DNA sequences in this specimen translate into the identical CDR3. The chain employs TRBV6-5 and TRBJ1-1, with no clear D. V was clipped by 6 bases and J by 1 base, with 6 bases between them. Germline-derived CDR1 and CDR2 are MNHEY and SVGAGI. This CDR3 has 12 amino acids. The CDR3 DNA sequence: TGTGCCAGCAGCCGGGGGAACACTGAAGCTTTCTTT. It translates to CASSRGNTEAFF.

This sequence joins TRBV11-3 and TRBJ1-3; D unclear. Per the germline V gene, CDR1 is SGHNT and CDR2 is YENEEA. The CDR3 covers 16 residues. V shed 2 bases and J shed 2 bases, with 13 bases lying between them. CDR3 DNA: TGTGCCAGCAGCTTAATGGCGGGGTGGACTGGAAACACCATATATTTT. This sequence encodes CASSLMAGWTGNTIYF.

This CDR3 reads CASSLRTGDNEQFF. DNA for the CDR3: TGTGCCAGCAGCCTTAGGACAGGAGACAATGAGCAGTTCTTC. This chain uses TRBV27 with TRBJ2-1; 7 nucleotides match TRBD1. This CDR3 has 14 amino acids. Germline assignment: CDR1 MNHEY and CDR2 SMNVEV (reference sequence). The J segment lost 5 bases and the V segment lost 6 bases, leaving 7 bases of the junction unmatched.

V gene TRBV11-2 combines with J gene TRBJ2-7; D is ambiguous. Germline CDR1 reads SGHAT; CDR2 reads FQNNGV. Trimming removed 5 bases at V and 7 bases at J, with 12 bases between. The CDR3 totals 12 residues. The chain's CDR3 is CASSPRPSEQYF. Here the CDR3 DNA reads TGTGCCAGCAGCCCCCGCCCTAGTGAGCAGTACTTC.

The chain is built from TRBV19 and TRBJ2-1, with 10 nucleotides matching TRBD2. With 2 bases clipped from V and 5 bases from J, the junction kept 6 bases outside the gene matches. The CDR3 has 16 residues. Germline CDR1 LNHDA, CDR2 SQIVND (reference sequence). For the CDR3, the DNA is TGTGCCAGTAGTATATCCCGACTAGCGGGCGACAATGAGCAGTTCTTC. Its protein is CASSISRLAGDNEQFF.

The sample holds a few counts of this clone. The chain couples TRBV19 to TRBJ1-1; the D gene is possibly TRBD1 (6 bases). With 3 bases removed from V and 11 bases from J, the gap between germline ends came to 16 bases. CDR1 LNHDA and CDR2 SQIVND come from the germline V gene (reference sequence). The CDR3 is 13 amino acids. CDR3 sequence: CASSMRGATGAFF. The CDR3 nucleotides are TGTGCCAGTAGTATGCGGGGGGCGACCGGCGCTTTCTTT.

This clone turned up a few times. This chain connects TRBV9 to TRBJ2-3, with D perhaps matching TRBD2 (6 bases). V was pared by 6 bases and J by 1 base, with 12 bases between. Looked up from germline, CDR1 is SGDLS and CDR2 is YYNGEE. The CDR3 runs to 14 residues. Here the CDR3 reads CASTGGGGTDTQYF. Written as DNA, the CDR3 is TGTGCCAGCACCGGGGGAGGTGGCACAGATACGCAGTATTTT. Together with reference TRBV9 and TRBJ2-3, the CDR3 gives the full variable domain: DSGVTQTPKHLITATGQRVTLRCSPRSGDLSVYWYQQSLDQGLQFLIQYYNGEERAKGNILERFSAQQFPDLHSELNLSSLELGDSALYFCASTGGGGTDTQYFGPGTRLTVL.

The chain is built from TRBV4-1 and TRBJ2-7; 9 bases fit TRBD1. Losses at the gene ends were 4 bases for V and 5 bases for J; bases not matched to a gene: 6. CDR3 length equals 14 residues. Germline CDR1 MGHRA, CDR2 YSYEKL. The DNA of the CDR3 is TGCGCCAGCAGCCCTCGGACAGGGGCGAACGAGCAGTACTTC. This encodes CASSPRTGANEQYF.

The rearrangement links TRBV6-1 to TRBJ2-5; TRBD2 matches at 11 bases. The CDR3 totals 16 residues. Germline CDR1 and CDR2: MNHNS and SASEGT. Trimming at V came to 3 bases and at J to 5 bases, leaving 8 bases not matched to a gene. This CDR3 reads CASSDPSGGRGETQYF. The CDR3, as DNA: TGTGCCAGCAGTGACCCTAGCGGGGGGAGGGGGGAGACCCAGTACTTC.